This TCR beta chain was retrieved from a study of blood T cell repertoires in COVID-19. Looking at the study overall: The analysed material was cDNA or gDNA that came from T cells, B-cell-depleted T cells, or PBMCs.

Germline CDR1 reads SGHDT; CDR2 reads YYEEEE. The CDR3 runs to 17 residues. With 2 bases clipped from V and 3 bases from J, the junction kept 11 bases outside the gene matches. Two negative PCRs, clearance, or symptom resolution had been documented for recovered Cohort 3 donors. Clones were read by immunoSEQ multiplex PCR, and TCRdb kept only the in-frame ones, dropping some. The sample contains under 350,000 clones, over 75% of which appear only once. The clonotype was recovered from a man younger than 40 who had recovered from COVID-19. The chain recombines TRBV5-6 with TRBJ2-3, with 8 bases identical to TRBD1. The material sequenced was PBMCs or T cells enriched from blood (not recorded which). The CDR3 loop reads CASSFRLGTGTTDTQYF. CDR3 DNA sequence: TGTGCCAGCAGCTTTAGGTTGGGGACAGGAACAACAGATACGCAGTATTTT.